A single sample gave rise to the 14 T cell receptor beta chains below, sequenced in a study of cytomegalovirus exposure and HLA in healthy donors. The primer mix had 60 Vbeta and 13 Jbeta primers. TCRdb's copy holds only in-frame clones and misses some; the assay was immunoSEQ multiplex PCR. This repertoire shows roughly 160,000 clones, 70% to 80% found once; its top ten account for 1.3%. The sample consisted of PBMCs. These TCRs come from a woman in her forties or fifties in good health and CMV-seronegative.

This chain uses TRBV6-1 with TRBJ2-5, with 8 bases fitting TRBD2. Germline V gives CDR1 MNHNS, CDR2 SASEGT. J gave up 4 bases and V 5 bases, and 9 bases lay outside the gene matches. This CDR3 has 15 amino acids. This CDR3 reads CASSTGGQIRETQYF. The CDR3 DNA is TGTGCCAGCAGTACGGGAGGGCAGATAAGAGAGACCCAGTACTTC.

CDR3 coding DNA: TGTGCCAGTAGATCGCAGATTTACACTGAAGCTTTCTTT. Translated, it gives CASRSQIYTEAFF. This chain links TRBV19 with TRBJ1-1, with D unclear. CDR3 size: 13 residues. Between the trimmed V and J ends, which lost 6 bases and 3 bases, there was a span of 11 bases. Germline V gives CDR1 LNHDA, CDR2 SQIVND (reference sequence).

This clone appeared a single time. The CDR3 region has the DNA TGTGCCAGCAGCTTGATGGCGGGCGCCAATGAGCAGTTCTTC. This gives the protein CASSLMAGANEQFF. The V gene is TRBV7-6, the J gene TRBJ2-1, with TRBD2 as a possible D gene (5 bases). The germline gives CDR1 SGHVS, CDR2 FNYEAQ. The CDR3 totals 14 residues. Trimming left V 3 bases short and J 6 bases short, with 12 bases between.

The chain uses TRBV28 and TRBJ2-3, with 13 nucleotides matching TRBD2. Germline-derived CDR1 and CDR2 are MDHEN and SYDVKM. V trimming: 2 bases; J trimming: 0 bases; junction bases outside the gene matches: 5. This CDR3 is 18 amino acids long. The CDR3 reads CASSLGLAGALSTDTQYF. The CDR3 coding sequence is TGTGCCAGCAGTTTAGGACTAGCGGGGGCCCTCAGCACAGATACGCAGTATTTT.

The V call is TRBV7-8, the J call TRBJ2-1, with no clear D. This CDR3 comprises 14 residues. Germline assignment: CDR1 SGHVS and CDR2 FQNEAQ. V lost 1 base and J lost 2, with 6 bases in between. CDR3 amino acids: CASSLVATYNEQFF. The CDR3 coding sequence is TGTGCCAGCAGCTTAGTTGCGACCTACAATGAGCAGTTCTTC.

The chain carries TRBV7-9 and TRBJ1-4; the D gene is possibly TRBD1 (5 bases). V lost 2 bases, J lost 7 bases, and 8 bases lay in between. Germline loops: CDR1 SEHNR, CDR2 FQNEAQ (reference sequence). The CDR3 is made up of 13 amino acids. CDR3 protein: CASSLNRGEKLFF. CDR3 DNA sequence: TGTGCCAGCAGCTTAAATAGGGGTGAAAAACTGTTTTTT.

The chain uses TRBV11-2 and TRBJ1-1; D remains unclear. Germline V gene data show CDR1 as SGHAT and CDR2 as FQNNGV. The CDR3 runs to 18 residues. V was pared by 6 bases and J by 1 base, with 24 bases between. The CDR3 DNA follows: TGTGCCAGCAGGGAGATCGCCGGTGCCTCGAGGCGGAACACTGAAGCTTTCTTT. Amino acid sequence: CASREIAGASRRNTEAFF.

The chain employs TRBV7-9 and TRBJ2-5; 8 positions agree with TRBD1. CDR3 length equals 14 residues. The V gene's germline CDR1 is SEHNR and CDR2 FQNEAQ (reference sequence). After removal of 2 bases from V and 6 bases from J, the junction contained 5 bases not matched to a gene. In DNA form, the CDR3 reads TGTGCCAGCAGCTTATCAGGGGGCGCGAAGACCCAGTACTTC. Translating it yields CASSLSGGAKTQYF.

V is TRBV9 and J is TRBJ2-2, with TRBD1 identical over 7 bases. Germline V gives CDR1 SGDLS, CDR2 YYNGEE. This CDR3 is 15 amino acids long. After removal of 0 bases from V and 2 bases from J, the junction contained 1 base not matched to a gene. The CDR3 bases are TGTGCCAGCAGCGTAGGACAGGGAAACACCGGGGAGCTGTTTTTT. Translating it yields CASSVGQGNTGELFF.

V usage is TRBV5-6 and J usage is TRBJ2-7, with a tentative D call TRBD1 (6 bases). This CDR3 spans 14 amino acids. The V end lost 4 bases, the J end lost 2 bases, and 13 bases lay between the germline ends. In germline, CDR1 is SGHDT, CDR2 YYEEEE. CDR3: CASSGTTGTYEQYF. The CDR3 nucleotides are TGTGCCAGCAGCGGAACGACAGGAACCTACGAGCAGTACTTC.

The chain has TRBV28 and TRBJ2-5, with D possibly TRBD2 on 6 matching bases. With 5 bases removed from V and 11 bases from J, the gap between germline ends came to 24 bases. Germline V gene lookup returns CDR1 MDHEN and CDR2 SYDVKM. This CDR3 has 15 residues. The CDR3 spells CASSHQGVERREQYF. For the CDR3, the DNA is TGTGCCAGCAGTCATCAGGGTGTCGAACGTCGGGAGCAGTACTTC.

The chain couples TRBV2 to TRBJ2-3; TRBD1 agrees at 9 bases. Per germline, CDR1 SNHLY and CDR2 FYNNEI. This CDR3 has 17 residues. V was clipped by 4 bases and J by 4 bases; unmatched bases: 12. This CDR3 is CASSGSGGQGWADTQYF. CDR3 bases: TGTGCCAGCAGTGGGTCGGGGGGACAGGGATGGGCAGATACGCAGTATTTT. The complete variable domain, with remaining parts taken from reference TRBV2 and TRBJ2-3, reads EPEVTQTPSHQVTQMGQEVILRCVPISNHLYFYWYRQILGQKVEFLVSFYNNEISEKSEIFDDQFSVERPDGSNFTLKIRSTKLEDSAMYFCASSGSGGQGWADTQYFGPGTRLTVL.

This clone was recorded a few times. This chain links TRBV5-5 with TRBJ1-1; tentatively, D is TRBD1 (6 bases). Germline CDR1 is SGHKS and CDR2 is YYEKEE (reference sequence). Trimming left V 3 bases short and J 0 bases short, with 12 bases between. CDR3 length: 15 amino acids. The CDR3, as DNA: TGTGCCAGCAGCTCTCCCACAGGGATGAACACTGAAGCTTTCTTT. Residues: CASSSPTGMNTEAFF.

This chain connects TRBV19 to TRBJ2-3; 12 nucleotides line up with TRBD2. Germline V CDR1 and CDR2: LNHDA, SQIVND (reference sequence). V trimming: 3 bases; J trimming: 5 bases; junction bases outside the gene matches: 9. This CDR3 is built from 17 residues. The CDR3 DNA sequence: TGTGCCAGTAGTATGGGACACCCGGGACTAGCGGGAGATACGCAGTATTTT. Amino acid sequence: CASSMGHPGLAGDTQYF.